The 31 T cell receptor beta chains below all came from one sample that was sequenced in a study of blood T cells in healthy people across ages. Next came a second PCR, run for about 7 to 12 cycles, which used a sample-barcoded 5' primer along with a J-beta primer mix. TCRdb re-derived calls from the 5' RACE reads in MiXCR, one entry per CDR3 protein. The top ten hold 20% to 25% of the sample, which has some 700,000 distinct CDR3 sequences, more than 40% seen once. The material sequenced was blood. These receptor sequences come from a woman aged 60-75 years in good health.

This rearrangement joins TRBV6-2 or TRBV6-3 to TRBJ1-1, with a possible D match to TRBD1 (5 bases). The germline V gene has CDR1 MNHEY and CDR2 SVGEGT. This CDR3 spans 14 amino acids. Trimming took off 2 bases at V and 3 bases at J, with 10 bases between the two ends. CDR3: CASSYRGVDTEAFF. The CDR3 DNA is TGTGCCAGCAGTTACCGGGGGGTAGACACTGAAGCTTTCTTT.

This clonotype was recorded many times. J is TRBJ2-3 and V is TRBV4-2; D ambiguous. The germline V and J ends were trimmed by 0 bases and 5 bases, with 3 bases remaining between them. The length of the CDR3 is 12 residues. CDR1 and CDR2 from the germline V gene are LGHNA and YNFKEQ. The CDR3 DNA sequence: TGTGCCAGCAGCCAAGATCTAGATACGCAGTATTTT. Protein: CASSQDLDTQYF.

This clonotype has just a few counts. CDR3 sequence: CASSLRQNDQETQYF. The CDR3 nucleotides are TGTGCCAGCAGTTTAAGACAGAATGACCAAGAGACCCAGTACTTC. J is TRBJ2-5 and V is TRBV12-3 or TRBV12-4, with D possibly matching TRBD1 (5 bases). This CDR3 spans 15 amino acids. V gave up 2 bases and J gave up 0 bases, with 10 bases separating them.

This clonotype was detected a few times. The chain couples TRBV7-3 to TRBJ2-1, with 7 bases fitting TRBD1. From germline, CDR1 is SGHTA and CDR2 FQGTGA. The CDR3 spans 14 residues. V gave up 5 bases and J gave up 6 bases; unmatched junction bases: 7. CDR3 residues: CASSPAHRGNEQFF. CDR3 nucleotide sequence: TGTGCCAGCAGCCCCGCTCACAGGGGCAATGAGCAGTTCTTC.

This clonotype was detected once. The CDR3 region is CASGWDGFTDTQYF. The DNA of the CDR3 is TGTGCCAGCGGCTGGGACGGATTCACAGATACGCAGTATTTT. The chain combines TRBV7-9 with TRBJ2-3; D possibly matches TRBD1 or TRBD2 (5 bases each). With 8 bases removed from V and 2 bases from J, the gap between germline ends came to 14 bases. CDR1 is SEHNR, CDR2 FQNEAQ, per germline (reference sequence). This CDR3 has 14 residues. The whole variable domain, remainder taken from reference TRBV7-9 and TRBJ2-3, is DTGVSQNPRHKITKRGQNVTFRCDPISEHNRLYWYRQTLGQGPEFLTYFQNEAQLEKSRLLSDRFSAERPKGSFSTLEIQRTEQGDSAMYLCASGWDGFTDTQYFGPGTRLTVL.

Here the CDR3 reads CASRIPKSGSPGYTF. The CDR3 region has the DNA TGTGCCAGCAGGATTCCTAAGTCAGGGTCCCCTGGCTACACCTTC. J is TRBJ1-2 and V is TRBV6-1, with a possible D match to TRBD1 (5 bases). V was trimmed by 6 bases and J by 7 bases, leaving 21 bases between them. Germline assignment: CDR1 MNHNS and CDR2 SASEGT. The CDR3 has 15 residues.

J is TRBJ2-3 and V is TRBV7-2, with D perhaps matching TRBD1 (5 bases). Trimming left V 6 bases short and J 2 bases short, with 15 bases between. This CDR3 has 15 residues. Germline V CDR1 and CDR2: SGHTA, FQGNSA. CDR3 in amino acids: CASSFDPGNTDTQYF. The DNA of the CDR3 is TGTGCCAGCAGTTTCGACCCAGGGAACACAGATACGCAGTATTTT. Based on the CDR3 plus reference TRBV7-2 and TRBJ2-3, the full variable domain is GAGVSQSPSNKVTEKGKDVELRCDPISGHTALYWYRQSLGQGLEFLIYFQGNSAPDKSGLPSDRFSAERTGGSVSTLTIQRTQQEDSAVYLCASSFDPGNTDTQYFGPGTRLTVL.

This chain connects TRBV2 to TRBJ2-1; 9 bases are a match to TRBD2. The germline V gene has CDR1 SNHLY and CDR2 FYNNEI. CDR3 length: 13 amino acids. V lost 7 bases and J lost 9; bases outside the gene matches: 7. The CDR3 DNA reads TGTGCCAGCAAAAAGCGGGAGGACGGTGAGCAGTTCTTC. Protein product: CASKKREDGEQFF.

This clonotype was detected a few times. The CDR3 region is CSVVGPAGNTEAFF. The DNA of the CDR3 is TGCAGCGTTGTAGGCCCCGCGGGGAACACTGAAGCTTTCTTT. The chain links TRBV29-1 to TRBJ1-1; no reliable D call. The length of the CDR3 is 14 residues. Germline V gives CDR1 SQVTM, CDR2 ANQGSEA. The V gene lost 4 bases and the J gene lost 1 base, with 13 bases spanning the gap. The whole variable domain, remainder taken from reference TRBV29-1 and TRBJ1-1, is SAVISQKPSRDICQRGTSLTIQCQVDSQVTMMFWYRQQPGQSLTLIATANQGSEATYESGFVIDKFPISRPNLTFSTLTVSNMSPEDSSIYLCSVVGPAGNTEAFFGQGTRLTVV.

This clonotype was found many times. This sequence joins TRBV20-1 and TRBJ2-1, with 11 nucleotides matching TRBD2. V shed 0 bases, J shed 6 bases, and the junction held 4 bases outside the gene matches. The V gene's germline CDR1 is DFQATT and CDR2 SNEGSKA (reference sequence). The CDR3 has 15 residues. In DNA form, the CDR3 reads TGCAGTGCTAGAGAGGAACTAGCGGGAGCCAATGAGCAGTTCTTC. This translates into CSAREELAGANEQFF.

V is TRBV4-2 and J is TRBJ1-2, with D unclear. Germline V gives CDR1 LGHNA, CDR2 YNFKEQ. V was clipped by 1 base and J by 3 bases, with 6 bases between them. The CDR3 extends over 13 amino acids. This CDR3 is CASSQVLHYGYTF. CDR3 bases: TGTGCCAGCAGCCAAGTGCTACACTATGGCTACACCTTC.

The chain combines TRBV4-3 with TRBJ2-5; TRBD2 might be the D (6 bases). Germline CDR1 LGHNA, CDR2 YSLEER. Trimming shortened V by 0 bases and J by 11 bases, and 19 bases separated the two germline ends. This CDR3 is 15 amino acids long. As DNA, the CDR3 is TGCGCCAGCAGCCAAGAAGGAGGGTATTTCTACAAGCAGTACTTC. Protein product: CASSQEGGYFYKQYF.

The chain combines TRBV27 with TRBJ2-1; 11 bases align to TRBD2. V trimming: 8 bases; J trimming: 2 bases; junction bases outside the gene matches: 14. The CDR3 runs to 18 residues. Germline loops: CDR1 MNHEY, CDR2 SMNVEV (reference sequence). The CDR3 reads CASGPGTSGCSTYNEQFF. For the CDR3, the DNA is TGTGCCAGCGGCCCCGGGACTAGCGGTTGCTCAACCTACAATGAGCAGTTCTTC.

V gene TRBV11-2 combines with J gene TRBJ2-1; D is uncertain. Trimming removed 5 bases at V and 8 bases at J, with 19 bases between. CDR1 is SGHAT, CDR2 FQNNGV, per germline. The CDR3 runs to 15 residues. The CDR3, as DNA: TGTGCCAGCAGCCGACAATCGACCCCGGGCCATGAGCAGTTCTTC. Translating gives CASSRQSTPGHEQFF.

The V call is TRBV5-6, the J call TRBJ2-5; 7 nucleotides match TRBD2. CDR3 length: 14 residues. The V segment lost 4 bases and the J segment 11 bases; nucleotides outside the gene matches: 14. Germline values: CDR1 SGHDT, CDR2 YYEEEE. The CDR3 sequence is CASSPWGGGNEQYF. CDR3 DNA sequence: TGTGCCAGCAGCCCCTGGGGGGGAGGCAATGAGCAGTACTTC.

The V call is TRBV5-4, the J call TRBJ2-3; 9 bases align to TRBD2. This CDR3 has 12 residues. Germline V CDR1 and CDR2: SGHNT, YYREEE (reference sequence). Trimming at V came to 7 bases and at J to 6 bases, leaving 3 bases not matched to a gene. The DNA of the CDR3 is TGTGCCAGCGTGACTAGCGGCGATACGCAGTATTTT. This translates into CASVTSGDTQYF.

This sequence joins TRBV10-3 and TRBJ2-3, with 12 bases lining up with TRBD1. In germline, CDR1 is ENHRY, CDR2 SYGVKD. The V and J ends lost 9 bases and 0 bases, in that order; junction bases with no gene match: 7. The CDR3 is made up of 16 amino acids. CDR3 sequence: CAIGTGGHPSTDTQYF. The CDR3 DNA follows: TGTGCCATAGGGACAGGGGGCCACCCTAGCACAGATACGCAGTATTTT.

CDR3 loop: CASSDRLAGDQETQYF. As DNA, the CDR3 is TGTGCCAGCAGCGATCGACTAGCGGGGGACCAAGAGACCCAGTACTTC. The J gene is TRBJ2-5, the V gene TRBV27, with 12 bases matching TRBD2. The CDR3 spans 16 residues. Germline V gives CDR1 MNHEY, CDR2 SMNVEV (reference sequence). Germline trimming cut 6 bases from V and 0 bases from J; bases unmatched to any gene: 5.

The V gene is TRBV20-1, the J gene TRBJ2-1; 9 bases align to TRBD2. This CDR3 has 14 amino acids. Germline loops: CDR1 DFQATT, CDR2 SNEGSKA (reference sequence). V lost 1 base to trimming and J lost 8 bases; unmatched junction nucleotides: 6. In DNA form, the CDR3 reads TGCAGTGCTAGAGTGCGGGGGGGTTCCGATGAGCAGTTCTTC. Amino acids: CSARVRGGSDEQFF.

J is TRBJ2-7 and V is TRBV2; a weak D match, TRBD2 (5 bases). Trimming cost V 8 bases and J 0 bases, with 17 bases left between them. Germline CDR1 reads SNHLY; CDR2 reads FYNNEI. This CDR3 has 15 residues. The CDR3 DNA reads TGTGCCAGCGTAACTCTCGGGGATGGCTCCTACGAGCAGTACTTC. It translates to CASVTLGDGSYEQYF. Looking up the rest from reference TRBV2 and TRBJ2-7 gives the full variable domain: EPEVTQTPSHQVTQMGQEVILRCVPISNHLYFYWYRQILGQKVEFLVSFYNNEISEKSEIFDDQFSVERPDGSNFTLKIRSTKLEDSAMYFCASVTLGDGSYEQYFGPGTRLTVT.

J is TRBJ2-1 and V is TRBV2; tentatively, D is TRBD2 (6 bases). This CDR3 is built from 10 residues. V gave up 11 bases and J gave up 12 bases, with 14 bases separating them. Per the germline V gene, CDR1 is SNHLY and CDR2 is FYNNEI. For the CDR3, the DNA is TGTGCCGGGCATAGCGGTTCGCAGTTCTTC. Translation: CAGHSGSQFF.

This clonotype has only a few counts. The chain links TRBV20-1 to TRBJ2-1; D unclear. The V end was cut by 0 bases, the J end by 2 bases, with 14 bases between. Germline CDR1 and CDR2: DFQATT and SNEGSKA (reference sequence). CDR3 length: 16 amino acids. Here the CDR3 DNA reads TGCAGTGCTAGAGATCTTGGGCATATCACCTACAATGAGCAGTTCTTC. This gives the protein CSARDLGHITYNEQFF.

This clonotype was seen only a few times. The gene calls are TRBV28 and TRBJ2-5; 8 positions agree with TRBD2. J lost 1 base, V lost 7 bases, and 8 bases had no gene match. The length of the CDR3 is 15 residues. CDR1 is MDHEN, CDR2 SYDVKM, per germline. CDR3 in DNA: TGTGCCAGCAAAACCCATAGCGGGACCCAAGAGACCCAGTACTTC. Protein: CASKTHSGTQETQYF. The variable domain in full, with the rest retrieved from reference TRBV28 and TRBJ2-5, is DVKVTQSSRYLVKRTGEKVFLECVQDMDHENMFWYRQDPGLGLRLIYFSYDVKMKEKGDIPEGYSVSREKKERFSLILESASTNQTSMYLCASKTHSGTQETQYFGPGTRLLVL.

The genes are TRBV5-1 and TRBJ2-5, with D hard to call. V lost 4 bases, J lost 2 bases, and 9 bases lay in between. This CDR3 has 13 residues. Germline V CDR1 and CDR2: SGHRS, YFSETQ. CDR3 in DNA: TGCGCCAGCAGCGGGAATGGGCAAGAGACCCAGTACTTC. It translates to CASSGNGQETQYF.

This chain joins TRBV20-1 and TRBJ1-2, with a tentative D call TRBD1 (6 bases). The V end lost 3 bases, the J end lost 4 bases, and 15 bases lay between the germline ends. Germline CDR1 DFQATT, CDR2 SNEGSKA (reference sequence). CDR3 length: 14 residues. CDR3: CSASSPGAGYGYTF. CDR3 coding DNA: TGCAGTGCTAGCAGTCCAGGGGCTGGCTATGGCTACACCTTC.

This chain uses TRBV12-3 or TRBV12-4 with TRBJ2-3; 8 bases line up with TRBD1. This CDR3 has 15 residues. Germline trimming cut 5 bases from V and 5 bases from J; bases unmatched to any gene: 9. The CDR3 protein is CASSRTGGLGDTQYF. The CDR3 region has the DNA TGTGCCAGCAGTAGAACAGGGGGTCTGGGAGATACGCAGTATTTT.

Comments on this clonotype: A read error is possible here, since a much larger clone lies one base away. This chain connects TRBV5-1 to TRBJ1-2; unclear D gene. Germline CDR1 SGHRS, CDR2 YFSETQ. Trimming shortened V by 0 bases and J by 4 bases, and 13 bases separated the two germline ends. The CDR3 is 15 residues long. CDR3 nucleotide sequence: TGCGCCAGCAGCTTGGCGTTGAGCAGGCCCTATGGCTACACCTTC. Translated: CASSLALSRPYGYTF.

The chain is built from TRBV20-1 and TRBJ2-7; 12 bases line up with TRBD1. Germline values: CDR1 DFQATT, CDR2 SNEGSKA (reference sequence). CDR3 size: 13 residues. Trimming at V came to 7 bases and at J to 6 bases, leaving 7 bases not matched to a gene. The CDR3 is CSGTGTGGAEQYF. The CDR3 region has the DNA TGCAGTGGAACCGGGACAGGGGGCGCCGAGCAGTACTTC.

In its sample, this clonotype was seen a few times. Written as DNA, the CDR3 is TGTGCCAGCAGCCCCTACGGGGGTGTGGATGAGCAGTTCTTC. Its protein is CASSPYGGVDEQFF. The chain employs TRBV7-7 and TRBJ2-1; TRBD2 is a possible D gene (6 bases). Trimming removed 5 bases at V and 8 bases at J, with 16 bases between. The CDR3 has 14 residues. Germline V gives CDR1 SSHAT, CDR2 FNYEAQ (reference sequence).

The chain is built from TRBV10-1 and TRBJ2-1, with D possibly matching TRBD2 (6 bases). Trimming left V 0 bases short and J 5 bases short, with 11 bases between. This CDR3 is built from 15 residues. Germline V gene data show CDR1 as WNHNN and CDR2 as SYGVQD (reference sequence). This CDR3 is CASSESGGAHNEQFF. In nucleotides, the CDR3 is TGCGCCAGCAGTGAGTCTGGCGGGGCCCACAATGAGCAGTTCTTC.

This clonotype appeared a few times. The chain carries TRBV12-3 or TRBV12-4 and TRBJ2-2; unclear D gene. Trimming shortened V by 7 bases and J by 8 bases, and 17 bases separated the two germline ends. The CDR3 loop spans 14 amino acids. As DNA, the CDR3 is TGTGCCAGCATCCCTAGACTGGCCCAAGGGGAGCTGTTTTTT. Its translation is CASIPRLAQGELFF.